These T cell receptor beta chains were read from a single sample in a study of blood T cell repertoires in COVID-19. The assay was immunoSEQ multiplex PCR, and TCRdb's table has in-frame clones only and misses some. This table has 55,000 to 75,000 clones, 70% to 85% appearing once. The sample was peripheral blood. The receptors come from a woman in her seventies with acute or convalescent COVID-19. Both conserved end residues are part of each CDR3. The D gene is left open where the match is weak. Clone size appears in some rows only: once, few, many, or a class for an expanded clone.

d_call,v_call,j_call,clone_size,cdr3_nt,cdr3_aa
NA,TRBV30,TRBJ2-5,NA,TGTGCCTGGAGTCGCAGGGCGAGGGAGACCCAGTACTTC,CAWSRRARETQYF
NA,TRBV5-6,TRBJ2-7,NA,TGTGCCAGCAGCGGCCAGGAGGCCTACGAGCAGTACTTC,CASSGQEAYEQYF
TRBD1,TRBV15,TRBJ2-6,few,TGTGCCACCAGCAGAGAGGACAGGGTGTTAACTGGGGCCAACGTCCTGACTTTC,CATSREDRVLTGANVLTF
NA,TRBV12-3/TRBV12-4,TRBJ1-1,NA,TGTGCCAGCAGTATCTCGGGAGGGATTATAGCTTTCTTT,CASSISGGIIAFF
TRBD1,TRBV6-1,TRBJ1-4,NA,TGTGCCAGCAGTGAAAATAACAGGGGAAGGCCCCCATCGGCCGCTGCAACTAATGAAAAACTGTTTTTT,CASSENNRGRPPSAAATNEKLFF
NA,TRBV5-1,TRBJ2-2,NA,TGCGCCAGCAGCCCTGCGGCTAGCTCAATCGGGGAGCTGTTTTTT,CASSPAASSIGELFF
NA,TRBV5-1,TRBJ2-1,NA,TGCGCCAGCAGCTTTATGGGGTCAGGGCACACCTACAATGAGCAGTTCTTC,CASSFMGSGHTYNEQFF
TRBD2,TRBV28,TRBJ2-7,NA,TGTGCCAGCAGCCCGGGACTAGCGGGAGGCCACTCCTACGAGCAGTACTTC,CASSPGLAGGHSYEQYF
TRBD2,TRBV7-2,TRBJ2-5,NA,TGTGCCAGCAGCCAGACTAGCGGGGAAGAGACCCAGTACTTC,CASSQTSGEETQYF
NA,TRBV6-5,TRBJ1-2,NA,TGTGCCAGCAGTTACTCGACATCAGGGGGCTACACCTTC,CASSYSTSGGYTF
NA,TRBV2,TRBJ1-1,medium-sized,TGTGCCAGCAGTCCCGGGATTCTGAACACTGAAGCTTTCTTT,CASSPGILNTEAFF
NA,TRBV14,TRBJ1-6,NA,TGTGCCAGCAGCACCGTTTACGGGTCCTCACCCCTCCACTTT,CASSTVYGSSPLHF
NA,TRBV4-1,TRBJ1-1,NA,TGCGCCAGCACCCCACGAGGGGGAGGGGCGGACACTGAAGCTTTCTTT,CASTPRGGGADTEAFF
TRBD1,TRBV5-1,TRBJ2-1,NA,TGCGCCAGCAGCCCCTATCCCACAGGGGGCGACAATGAGCAGTTCTTC,CASSPYPTGGDNEQFF
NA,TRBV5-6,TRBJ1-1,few,TGTGCCAGCAGCTCTTACTTGGACACTGAAGCTTTCTTT,CASSSYLDTEAFF
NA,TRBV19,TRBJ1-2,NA,TGTGCCAGTAGTCTCCGGGACTCTGCTAACTATGGCTACACCTTC,CASSLRDSANYGYTF
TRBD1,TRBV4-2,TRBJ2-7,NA,TGTGCCAGCAGCCAAGCCGGACAGGGCTCCTACGAGCAGTACTTC,CASSQAGQGSYEQYF
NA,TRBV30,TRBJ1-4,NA,TGTGCCTGGAGTGTACCGTCGACAACAGCTAATGAAAAACTGTTTTTT,CAWSVPSTTANEKLFF
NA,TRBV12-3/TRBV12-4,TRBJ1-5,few,TGTGCCAGCAGTTTTGGAGCTGGGCAGCCCCAGCATTTT,CASSFGAGQPQHF
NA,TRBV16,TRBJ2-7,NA,TGTGCCAGCAGCCAATCGAACAGTGCCGAGCAGTACTTC,CASSQSNSAEQYF
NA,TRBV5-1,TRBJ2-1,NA,TGCGCCAGCAGCGTTACCCCGGGTTACTACAATGAGCAGTTCTTC,CASSVTPGYYNEQFF
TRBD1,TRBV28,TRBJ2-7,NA,TGTGCCAGCAGTTTTGGGGACAGGGACTACGAGCAGTACTTC,CASSFGDRDYEQYF
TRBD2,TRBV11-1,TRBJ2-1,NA,TGTGCCAGCAGCTTCCTAGCGGTGAATGAGCAGTTCTTC,CASSFLAVNEQFF
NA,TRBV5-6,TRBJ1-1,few,TGTGCCAGCAGCTTCCTCGGGGGTGAGGCTTTCTTT,CASSFLGGEAFF
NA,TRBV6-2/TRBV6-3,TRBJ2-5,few,TGTGCCAGCAGTTACCAGGGCGTAGGAACCCAGTACTTC,CASSYQGVGTQYF